These T cell receptor beta chains were read from a single sample in a study of T-cell memory formation after mild COVID-19. One entry per CDR3 protein results from TCRdb running MiXCR on the 5' RACE reads. The table lists 450,000 to 700,000 distinct CDR3 sequences, roughly 18% of them singletons. The sequenced sample was PBMCs or a T cell subset sorted from them (not recorded which). The receptors were gathered from an adult woman who had mild COVID-19 (a few samples of this study predate the infection). Cell type and time point are not known. Each CDR3 is given with its conserved first and last residue. D genes are given only for firm matches. Rows give clone size only sometimes, using once, few, many, or a class for an expanded clone.

cdr3_aa	cdr3_nt	d_call	clone_size	v_call	j_call
CASRAGGPYDEQYF	TGCGCCAGCAGGGCGGGAGGGCCTTACGACGAGCAGTACTTC	TRBD2	-	TRBV5-1	TRBJ2-7
CAWSGLAGSRTDTQYF	TGTGCCTGGAGTGGCTTAGCGGGGTCTCGCACAGATACGCAGTATTTT	TRBD2	few	TRBV30	TRBJ2-3
CSARGTGAWGNQPQHF	TGCAGTGCTAGAGGGACAGGGGCCTGGGGCAATCAGCCCCAGCATTTT	TRBD1	few	TRBV20-1	TRBJ1-5
CASSSLRENSYEQYF	TGTGCCAGCAGCTCCCTCCGGGAAAACTCCTACGAGCAGTACTTC	-	many	TRBV7-8	TRBJ2-7
CASSLEGATQEQFF	TGTGCCAGCAGCTTAGAAGGGGCGACACAAGAGCAGTTCTTC	-	-	TRBV11-3	TRBJ2-1
CASSSAGTSGSTRQFF	TGTGCCAGCAGTTCTGCCGGGACTAGCGGGAGTACAAGGCAGTTCTTC	TRBD2	-	TRBV12-3/TRBV12-4	TRBJ2-1
CASSQSGDHEQFF	TGCGCCAGCAGCCAATCTGGGGACCATGAGCAGTTCTTC	-	-	TRBV4-1	TRBJ2-1
CASSFWGLTEAFF	TGCGCCAGCAGCTTTTGGGGTCTCACTGAAGCTTTCTTT	-	-	TRBV5-1	TRBJ1-1
CASSQQGLAGRSSYEQYF	TGTGCCAGCTCCCAACAGGGTCTAGCGGGACGGTCCTCCTACGAGCAGTACTTC	TRBD2	-	TRBV18	TRBJ2-7
CASSYSRQGAEAFF	TGTGCCAGCAGTTACTCGAGACAGGGGGCTGAAGCTTTCTTT	TRBD1	few	TRBV6-5	TRBJ1-1
CSARTTGPSYGYTF	TGCAGTGCTAGGACCACAGGCCCTAGCTATGGCTACACCTTC	-	few	TRBV20-1	TRBJ1-2
CASSSARGGTDTQYF	TGTGCCAGCAGCTCCGCTCGGGGGGGCACAGATACGCAGTATTTT	TRBD2	-	TRBV5-4	TRBJ2-3
CASSLETGLGETQYF	TGTGCCAGCAGCTTAGAAACAGGGTTGGGAGAGACCCAGTACTTC	-	-	TRBV11-1	TRBJ2-5
CATSSQSGGASPDTQYF	TGTGCCACCAGCAGTCAATCGGGGGGCGCTTCCCCAGATACGCAGTATTTT	-	few	TRBV15	TRBJ2-3
CATSDFMRGDTQYF	TGTGCCACCAGTGATTTTATGAGGGGTGATACGCAGTATTTT	-	-	TRBV24-1	TRBJ2-3
CASCPPVGRASQETQYF	TGTGCCAGTTGTCCCCCCGTCGGGAGGGCGTCCCAAGAGACCCAGTACTTC	TRBD2	-	TRBV25-1	TRBJ2-5
CASSQVPSGGSEQYF	TGTGCCAGCAGCCAGGTACCTAGCGGGGGGTCCGAGCAGTACTTC	TRBD2	few	TRBV3-1	TRBJ2-7
CASRPGQGGHGYTF	TGTGCCAGCAGGCCGGGACAGGGCGGGCATGGCTACACCTTC	TRBD1	few	TRBV7-2	TRBJ1-2
CASSPPGQGGELFF	TGTGCCAGCAGCCCACCGGGACAGGGCGGGGAGCTGTTTTTT	TRBD1	few	TRBV7-9	TRBJ2-2
CASTPQDNSYEQYF	TGCGCCAGCACCCCACAGGACAACTCCTACGAGCAGTACTTC	-	-	TRBV5-1	TRBJ2-7
CASSPWTSGDSYEQYF	TGTGCCAGCAGCCCCTGGACTAGCGGGGATTCCTACGAGCAGTACTTC	TRBD2	-	TRBV7-6	TRBJ2-7
CASSLGKAGDTGELFF	TGTGCCAGCAGTTTGGGTAAAGCGGGGGACACCGGGGAGCTGTTTTTT	TRBD2	many	TRBV12-3/TRBV12-4	TRBJ2-2
CASSLLAGDPFF	TGTGCCAGCAGCTTACTAGCGGGGGATCCGTTCTTC	TRBD2	-	TRBV7-6	TRBJ2-1
CARSDPGDEQFF	TGTGCCCGGAGTGATCCGGGGGATGAGCAGTTCTTC	-	-	TRBV19	TRBJ2-1
CASSARVDRRNSPLHF	TGTGCCAGCAGCGCGAGGGTGGACAGGAGGAATTCACCCCTCCACTTT	TRBD1	many	TRBV9	TRBJ1-6
CASSGRETVSPLHF	TGTGCCAGCAGTGGAAGGGAGACCGTTTCACCCCTCCACTTT	-	few	TRBV3-1	TRBJ1-6
CASSQETNGQGRSPLHF	TGCGCCAGCAGCCAAGAAACTAACGGACAGGGAAGGTCACCCCTCCACTTT	TRBD1	-	TRBV4-1	TRBJ1-6
CASSQAWWSVGANVLTF	TGTGCCAGCAGCCAAGCCTGGTGGAGTGTTGGGGCCAACGTCCTGACTTTC	-	-	TRBV3-1	TRBJ2-6
CASSEYGGQETQYF	TGTGCCAGCAGTGAATATGGGGGACAAGAGACCCAGTACTTC	-	many	TRBV6-1	TRBJ2-5
CASSSVGLGQMNTEAFF	TGCGCCAGCAGCTCCGTGGGATTGGGACAGATGAACACTGAAGCTTTCTTT	TRBD1	-	TRBV5-1	TRBJ1-1
CASSIVSGLAVYNEQFF	TGTGCCAGTAGTATCGTATCGGGACTAGCGGTCTACAATGAGCAGTTCTTC	TRBD2	-	TRBV19	TRBJ2-1
CASSLEASFDTQYF	TGCGCCAGCAGCTTGGAGGCTAGCTTCGATACGCAGTATTTT	-	few	TRBV5-1	TRBJ2-3
CSVGPDFYGYTF	TGCAGCGTGGGACCGGACTTCTATGGCTACACCTTC	-	few	TRBV29-1	TRBJ1-2
CASSPSLASQETQYF	TGTGCCAGCAGCCCCTCCCTAGCGAGCCAAGAGACCCAGTACTTC	-	many	TRBV4-2	TRBJ2-5
CASSLRSAAEETQYF	TGTGCCAGCAGCTTACGCTCCGCGGCTGAAGAGACCCAGTACTTC	-	many	TRBV7-2	TRBJ2-5
CASSLGSGRPGEQYF	TGTGCCAGCAGCCTAGGTAGCGGGAGGCCGGGCGAGCAGTACTTC	TRBD2	few	TRBV7-9	TRBJ2-7
CAGSGTSEVTEQFF	TGTGCCGGATCCGGGACTAGCGAAGTCACTGAGCAGTTCTTC	TRBD2	few	TRBV5-5	TRBJ2-1
CASSLEGRSSPLHF	TGCGCCAGCAGCTTGGAGGGCAGGTCTTCACCCCTCCACTTT	-	few	TRBV5-1	TRBJ1-6
CASSFGLAGQYNEQFF	TGTGCCAGCAGCTTCGGACTAGCGGGCCAGTACAATGAGCAGTTCTTC	TRBD2	-	TRBV9	TRBJ2-1
CASSTDGSTDTQYF	TGTGCCAGCAGTACTGACGGATCCACAGATACGCAGTATTTT	-	few	TRBV11-2	TRBJ2-3
CASSQDWNEKLFF	TGTGCCAGCAGCCAGGACTGGAATGAAAAACTGTTTTTT	-	-	TRBV5-4	TRBJ1-4
CASSSVIGVTLYEQYF	TGTGCCAGCAGTTCGGTTATCGGGGTCACCCTCTACGAGCAGTACTTC	-	few	TRBV12-3/TRBV12-4	TRBJ2-7
CATQASGSRSDTQYF	TGTGCCACTCAAGCTAGCGGGAGTCGGTCAGATACGCAGTATTTT	TRBD2	few	TRBV10-3	TRBJ2-3
CASSGTTGTHNEQFF	TGCGCCAGCAGCGGAACGACCGGGACGCACAATGAGCAGTTCTTC	-	-	TRBV4-1	TRBJ2-1
CASRMTSSYNEQFF	TGTGCCAGCAGGATGACTAGCTCCTACAATGAGCAGTTCTTC	-	few	TRBV12-3/TRBV12-4	TRBJ2-1
CASSLGGITGELFF	TGTGCCAGCAGTTTGGGGGGAATCACCGGGGAGCTGTTTTTT	-	-	TRBV12-3/TRBV12-4	TRBJ2-2
CASSLFARGIGQPQHF	TGTGCCAGCAGTTTATTCGCCAGGGGGATAGGTCAGCCCCAGCATTTT	TRBD1	few	TRBV27	TRBJ1-5
CASSPRQANFNEQFF	TGCGCCAGCAGCCCCCGACAGGCGAACTTCAATGAGCAGTTCTTC	-	few	TRBV4-1	TRBJ2-1
CSARALGLAGTDTQYF	TGCAGTGCTAGAGCCCTGGGACTAGCGGGCACAGATACGCAGTATTTT	TRBD2	-	TRBV20-1	TRBJ2-3
CASSSQGAESTEAFF	TGCGCCAGCAGCTCACAGGGGGCTGAGAGCACTGAAGCTTTCTTT	TRBD1	-	TRBV5-1	TRBJ1-1
CASSPRMLGNEQFF	TGTGCCAGCAGCCCACGGATGCTTGGGAACGAGCAGTTCTTC	-	few	TRBV7-2	TRBJ2-1
CATSSEAGAGTDTQYF	TGTGCCACCAGCAGCGAAGCGGGGGCGGGCACAGATACGCAGTATTTT	TRBD2	-	TRBV15	TRBJ2-3
CSVETGGRYEQYF	TGCAGCGTTGAAACCGGAGGGAGGTACGAGCAGTACTTC	-	-	TRBV29-1	TRBJ2-7
CATSDPRVGAGANVLTF	TGTGCCACCAGTGACCCGCGTGTGGGGGCTGGGGCCAACGTCCTGACTTTC	-	-	TRBV24-1	TRBJ2-6
CASSVDPAHSGPSYNEQFF	TGTGCCAGCAGCGTAGATCCCGCGCATAGCGGCCCATCCTACAATGAGCAGTTCTTC	-	many	TRBV9	TRBJ2-1